This T cell receptor beta chain stems from a study of Graves' ophthalmopathy and Graves' hyperthyroidism. The germline V gene encodes CDR1 SGHVS and CDR2 FQNEAQ. The CDR3 is 14 residues long. Study conclusions and caveats: A 13-signature model separated ophthalmopathy from stable hyperthyroidism, reaching 87.88% sensitivity and less than 82% specificity cross-validated.

RNA transcripts were the template, and TCR beta CDR3 regions were amplified from them. First-round RT-PCR employed HTBI primers, with a second-round multiplex PCR after it. TCRdb processed the multiplex PCR reads anew with MiXCR; each CDR3 protein has one entry. This sample has hundreds of thousands of distinct CDR3 sequences, with about two fifths found just once. This clonotype was seen just once. Its antigen is unknown. Specimen: peripheral blood. This receptor was obtained from an adult man with Graves' ophthalmopathy. This sequence joins TRBV7-8 and TRBJ2-7; no reliable D call. The J call may be faulty, since TRBJ2-1 better matches the DNA end. CDR3 protein: CASSLAPPAAEQFF. The CDR3 nucleotides are TGTGCCAGCAGCTTAGCCCCCCCCGCGGCTGAGCAGTTCTTC.